What follows are 5 T cell receptor beta chains derived from one specimen sequenced in a study of cytomegalovirus exposure and HLA in healthy donors. The study ran its PCR with 60 Vbeta and 13 Jbeta primers. The protocol was immunoSEQ multiplex PCR, while the TCRdb copy is restricted to in-frame clones and leaves out a portion. The table lists 100,000 to 150,000 clones, approximately 78% of them singletons. Sequenced material: PBMCs. Receptor source: a man aged 25-45 years in good health and CMV-seropositive.

This clone was detected a few times. The chain carries TRBV6-6 and TRBJ2-3; perhaps TRBD1 as D (5 bases). In germline, CDR1 is MNHNY, CDR2 SVGAGI (reference sequence). V was pared by 6 bases and J by 1 base, with 8 bases between. CDR3 size: 13 residues. This CDR3 is CASRSQGTDTQYF. In DNA form, the CDR3 reads TGTGCCAGCAGGTCACAGGGCACAGATACGCAGTATTTT.

The chain combines TRBV4-2 with TRBJ2-7; 7 positions match TRBD1. The germline CDR1 and CDR2 sequences are LGHNA and YNFKEQ. The CDR3 sequence is 15 residues long. Trimming cost V 2 bases and J 3 bases; bases outside gene matches: 7. The CDR3 here is CASSQSRDSLYEQYF. In DNA form, the CDR3 reads TGTGCCAGCAGCCAATCTAGGGACAGCCTCTACGAGCAGTACTTC.

This chain joins TRBV6-6 and TRBJ2-1, with TRBD1 matching 10 bases. The junction had 6 bases not matched to a gene; V was cut back by 5 bases and J by 8 bases. Germline CDR1 is MNHNY and CDR2 is SVGAGI (reference sequence). The CDR3 loop spans 14 amino acids. The CDR3 is CASSDRGREDEQFF. The CDR3 DNA is TGTGCCAGCAGTGACAGGGGGCGCGAGGATGAGCAGTTCTTC.

V and J are TRBV18 and TRBJ2-2; TRBD1 matches at 7 bases. This CDR3 is 17 amino acids long. CDR1 KGHSH and CDR2 LQKENI come from the germline V gene. Losses at the gene ends were 3 bases for V and 3 bases for J; bases not matched to a gene: 10. CDR3 region: CASSPLDRAWYTGELFF. The CDR3 DNA reads as TGTGCCAGCTCACCGCTCGACAGGGCATGGTACACCGGGGAGCTGTTTTTT.

V is TRBV10-3 and J is TRBJ2-3; 10 bases agree with TRBD2. Germline loops: CDR1 ENHRY, CDR2 SYGVKD. CDR3 length: 15 amino acids. Trimming removed 9 bases from V and 2 bases from J; junction bases left unmatched: 8. This CDR3 reads CAIKPSGGSTDTQYF. The CDR3 coding sequence is TGTGCCATTAAACCTAGCGGGGGTTCCACAGATACGCAGTATTTT.